This TCR beta chain originates from a study of blood T cell repertoires in COVID-19. Background on the study: COVID-19 samples collected from the United States, Italy and Spain covered acute and convalescent phases. T cells, B-cell-depleted T cells, or PBMCs supplied cDNA or gDNA.

How the authors handled the data: Quantification of nucleated cells was approximated via reference gene primer amplification. The data were produced by immunoSEQ multiplex PCR, yet TCRdb's version contains in-frame clones alone and is incomplete. D and trimming were read from the DNA, whereas the V and J calls and clone size are those reported in that table. The sample shows over 200,000 clones, roughly 94% of them seen only once. This CDR3 is 15 amino acids long. Germline V gene lookup returns CDR1 MDHEN and CDR2 SYDVKM. The J segment lost 5 bases and the V segment lost 8 bases, leaving 13 bases of the junction unmatched.

The V call is TRBV28, the J call TRBJ2-7, with TRBD1 matching 9 bases. This receptor was identified in a man aged 25 to 45 with acute or convalescent COVID-19. Source material: peripheral blood. CDR3 amino acids: CASRYSGTGINEQYF. DNA for the CDR3: TGTGCCAGCCGTTATTCCGGGACAGGGATCAACGAGCAGTACTTC. Full variable domain (missing parts from reference TRBV28 and TRBJ2-7): DVKVTQSSRYLVKRTGEKVFLECVQDMDHENMFWYRQDPGLGLRLIYFSYDVKMKEKGDIPEGYSVSREKKERFSLILESASTNQTSMYLCASRYSGTGINEQYFGPGTRLTVT.